The 7 T cell receptor beta chains reported below all come from one sample, sequenced in a study of a mutant IDH1 vaccine in newly diagnosed glioma. No cognate antigen is known for these TCRs. The time point here: week 5, during vaccination. With topical imiquimod, each dose of the vaccine consisted of 300 ug of mutant IDH1 20-mer peptide. Libraries were prepared by immunoSEQ multiplex PCR; TCRdb keeps only in-frame clonotypes and omits some of them. This sample yields about 58,000 clones, of which 80% to 90% are seen a single time; 6.5% to 9% belongs to the top ten. The sequencing used PBMCs, collected from a glioma patient whose treatment included an IDH1 peptide vaccine. The source is a woman between 50 and 59 years old with glioma.

This clone appeared a single time. The chain uses TRBV19 and TRBJ2-5, with TRBD1 matching 10 bases. The length of the CDR3 is 15 residues. V was pared by 4 bases and J by 5 bases, with 7 bases of the junction left unmatched. CDR1 is LNHDA and CDR2 is SQIVND in the germline V gene (reference sequence). This CDR3 reads CASSSRDRGRETQYF. CDR3 bases: TGTGCCAGTAGTAGCCGGGACAGGGGCCGGGAGACCCAGTACTTC.

The CDR3 sequence: CASLWASGEQFF. DNA of the CDR3: TGTGCCAGCTTATGGGCTAGTGGGGAGCAGTTCTTC. The chain recombines TRBV6-1 with TRBJ2-1; D not certain. V shed 8 bases and J shed 10 bases, with 15 bases lying between them. CDR1 and CDR2 from the germline V gene are MNHNS and SASEGT. This CDR3 is built from 12 residues.

The J gene is TRBJ1-2, the V gene TRBV7-2, with D possibly TRBD1 on 6 matching bases. The V gene's germline CDR1 is SGHTA and CDR2 FQGNSA. V lost 2 bases to trimming and J lost 2 bases, with 9 bases between them. This CDR3 spans 14 amino acids. CDR3 DNA: TGTGCCAGCAGCTTAAGCCAGGGGAACTATGGCTACACCTTC. Amino acid sequence: CASSLSQGNYGYTF.

The chain is built from TRBV2 and TRBJ1-2, with 8 bases that match TRBD1. Germline lookup yields CDR1 SNHLY and CDR2 FYNNEI. This CDR3 comprises 14 residues. The J segment lost 7 bases and the V segment lost 7 bases, leaving 11 bases of the junction unmatched. The CDR3 here is CASTQRTGLLGYTF. In nucleotides, the CDR3 is TGTGCCAGCACCCAACGGACAGGGCTCCTTGGCTACACCTTC.

This chain uses TRBV29-1 with TRBJ2-6, with D tentatively TRBD2 (5 bases). The CDR3 spans 16 residues. Trimming stripped 6 bases from V and 0 bases from J, with 15 bases between. Germline CDR1 reads SQVTM; CDR2 reads ANQGSEA. In DNA, the CDR3 is TGCAGCGTCAGGTCAGGAGGTCGCTCTGGGGCCAACGTCCTGACTTTC. Residues: CSVRSGGRSGANVLTF.

The chain carries TRBV15 and TRBJ2-7, with TRBD1 matching over 9 bases. Losses at the gene ends were 0 bases for V and 2 bases for J; bases not matched to a gene: 2. The CDR3 length is 15 residues. The germline V gene has CDR1 LNHNV and CDR2 YYDKDF (reference sequence). Here the CDR3 DNA reads TGTGCCACCAGCAGAGATGGGACAGGGACCTACGAGCAGTACTTC. This translates into CATSRDGTGTYEQYF.

The chain carries TRBV5-1 and TRBJ1-5; D perhaps matches TRBD1 (5 bases). V was pared by 4 bases and J by 1 base, with 12 bases between. Germline CDR1 SGHRS, CDR2 YFSETQ. This CDR3 has 15 amino acids. In DNA form, the CDR3 reads TGCGCCAGCAGCCCCTCGGGGCTAAGCAATCAGCCCCAGCATTTT. It is translated as CASSPSGLSNQPQHF.